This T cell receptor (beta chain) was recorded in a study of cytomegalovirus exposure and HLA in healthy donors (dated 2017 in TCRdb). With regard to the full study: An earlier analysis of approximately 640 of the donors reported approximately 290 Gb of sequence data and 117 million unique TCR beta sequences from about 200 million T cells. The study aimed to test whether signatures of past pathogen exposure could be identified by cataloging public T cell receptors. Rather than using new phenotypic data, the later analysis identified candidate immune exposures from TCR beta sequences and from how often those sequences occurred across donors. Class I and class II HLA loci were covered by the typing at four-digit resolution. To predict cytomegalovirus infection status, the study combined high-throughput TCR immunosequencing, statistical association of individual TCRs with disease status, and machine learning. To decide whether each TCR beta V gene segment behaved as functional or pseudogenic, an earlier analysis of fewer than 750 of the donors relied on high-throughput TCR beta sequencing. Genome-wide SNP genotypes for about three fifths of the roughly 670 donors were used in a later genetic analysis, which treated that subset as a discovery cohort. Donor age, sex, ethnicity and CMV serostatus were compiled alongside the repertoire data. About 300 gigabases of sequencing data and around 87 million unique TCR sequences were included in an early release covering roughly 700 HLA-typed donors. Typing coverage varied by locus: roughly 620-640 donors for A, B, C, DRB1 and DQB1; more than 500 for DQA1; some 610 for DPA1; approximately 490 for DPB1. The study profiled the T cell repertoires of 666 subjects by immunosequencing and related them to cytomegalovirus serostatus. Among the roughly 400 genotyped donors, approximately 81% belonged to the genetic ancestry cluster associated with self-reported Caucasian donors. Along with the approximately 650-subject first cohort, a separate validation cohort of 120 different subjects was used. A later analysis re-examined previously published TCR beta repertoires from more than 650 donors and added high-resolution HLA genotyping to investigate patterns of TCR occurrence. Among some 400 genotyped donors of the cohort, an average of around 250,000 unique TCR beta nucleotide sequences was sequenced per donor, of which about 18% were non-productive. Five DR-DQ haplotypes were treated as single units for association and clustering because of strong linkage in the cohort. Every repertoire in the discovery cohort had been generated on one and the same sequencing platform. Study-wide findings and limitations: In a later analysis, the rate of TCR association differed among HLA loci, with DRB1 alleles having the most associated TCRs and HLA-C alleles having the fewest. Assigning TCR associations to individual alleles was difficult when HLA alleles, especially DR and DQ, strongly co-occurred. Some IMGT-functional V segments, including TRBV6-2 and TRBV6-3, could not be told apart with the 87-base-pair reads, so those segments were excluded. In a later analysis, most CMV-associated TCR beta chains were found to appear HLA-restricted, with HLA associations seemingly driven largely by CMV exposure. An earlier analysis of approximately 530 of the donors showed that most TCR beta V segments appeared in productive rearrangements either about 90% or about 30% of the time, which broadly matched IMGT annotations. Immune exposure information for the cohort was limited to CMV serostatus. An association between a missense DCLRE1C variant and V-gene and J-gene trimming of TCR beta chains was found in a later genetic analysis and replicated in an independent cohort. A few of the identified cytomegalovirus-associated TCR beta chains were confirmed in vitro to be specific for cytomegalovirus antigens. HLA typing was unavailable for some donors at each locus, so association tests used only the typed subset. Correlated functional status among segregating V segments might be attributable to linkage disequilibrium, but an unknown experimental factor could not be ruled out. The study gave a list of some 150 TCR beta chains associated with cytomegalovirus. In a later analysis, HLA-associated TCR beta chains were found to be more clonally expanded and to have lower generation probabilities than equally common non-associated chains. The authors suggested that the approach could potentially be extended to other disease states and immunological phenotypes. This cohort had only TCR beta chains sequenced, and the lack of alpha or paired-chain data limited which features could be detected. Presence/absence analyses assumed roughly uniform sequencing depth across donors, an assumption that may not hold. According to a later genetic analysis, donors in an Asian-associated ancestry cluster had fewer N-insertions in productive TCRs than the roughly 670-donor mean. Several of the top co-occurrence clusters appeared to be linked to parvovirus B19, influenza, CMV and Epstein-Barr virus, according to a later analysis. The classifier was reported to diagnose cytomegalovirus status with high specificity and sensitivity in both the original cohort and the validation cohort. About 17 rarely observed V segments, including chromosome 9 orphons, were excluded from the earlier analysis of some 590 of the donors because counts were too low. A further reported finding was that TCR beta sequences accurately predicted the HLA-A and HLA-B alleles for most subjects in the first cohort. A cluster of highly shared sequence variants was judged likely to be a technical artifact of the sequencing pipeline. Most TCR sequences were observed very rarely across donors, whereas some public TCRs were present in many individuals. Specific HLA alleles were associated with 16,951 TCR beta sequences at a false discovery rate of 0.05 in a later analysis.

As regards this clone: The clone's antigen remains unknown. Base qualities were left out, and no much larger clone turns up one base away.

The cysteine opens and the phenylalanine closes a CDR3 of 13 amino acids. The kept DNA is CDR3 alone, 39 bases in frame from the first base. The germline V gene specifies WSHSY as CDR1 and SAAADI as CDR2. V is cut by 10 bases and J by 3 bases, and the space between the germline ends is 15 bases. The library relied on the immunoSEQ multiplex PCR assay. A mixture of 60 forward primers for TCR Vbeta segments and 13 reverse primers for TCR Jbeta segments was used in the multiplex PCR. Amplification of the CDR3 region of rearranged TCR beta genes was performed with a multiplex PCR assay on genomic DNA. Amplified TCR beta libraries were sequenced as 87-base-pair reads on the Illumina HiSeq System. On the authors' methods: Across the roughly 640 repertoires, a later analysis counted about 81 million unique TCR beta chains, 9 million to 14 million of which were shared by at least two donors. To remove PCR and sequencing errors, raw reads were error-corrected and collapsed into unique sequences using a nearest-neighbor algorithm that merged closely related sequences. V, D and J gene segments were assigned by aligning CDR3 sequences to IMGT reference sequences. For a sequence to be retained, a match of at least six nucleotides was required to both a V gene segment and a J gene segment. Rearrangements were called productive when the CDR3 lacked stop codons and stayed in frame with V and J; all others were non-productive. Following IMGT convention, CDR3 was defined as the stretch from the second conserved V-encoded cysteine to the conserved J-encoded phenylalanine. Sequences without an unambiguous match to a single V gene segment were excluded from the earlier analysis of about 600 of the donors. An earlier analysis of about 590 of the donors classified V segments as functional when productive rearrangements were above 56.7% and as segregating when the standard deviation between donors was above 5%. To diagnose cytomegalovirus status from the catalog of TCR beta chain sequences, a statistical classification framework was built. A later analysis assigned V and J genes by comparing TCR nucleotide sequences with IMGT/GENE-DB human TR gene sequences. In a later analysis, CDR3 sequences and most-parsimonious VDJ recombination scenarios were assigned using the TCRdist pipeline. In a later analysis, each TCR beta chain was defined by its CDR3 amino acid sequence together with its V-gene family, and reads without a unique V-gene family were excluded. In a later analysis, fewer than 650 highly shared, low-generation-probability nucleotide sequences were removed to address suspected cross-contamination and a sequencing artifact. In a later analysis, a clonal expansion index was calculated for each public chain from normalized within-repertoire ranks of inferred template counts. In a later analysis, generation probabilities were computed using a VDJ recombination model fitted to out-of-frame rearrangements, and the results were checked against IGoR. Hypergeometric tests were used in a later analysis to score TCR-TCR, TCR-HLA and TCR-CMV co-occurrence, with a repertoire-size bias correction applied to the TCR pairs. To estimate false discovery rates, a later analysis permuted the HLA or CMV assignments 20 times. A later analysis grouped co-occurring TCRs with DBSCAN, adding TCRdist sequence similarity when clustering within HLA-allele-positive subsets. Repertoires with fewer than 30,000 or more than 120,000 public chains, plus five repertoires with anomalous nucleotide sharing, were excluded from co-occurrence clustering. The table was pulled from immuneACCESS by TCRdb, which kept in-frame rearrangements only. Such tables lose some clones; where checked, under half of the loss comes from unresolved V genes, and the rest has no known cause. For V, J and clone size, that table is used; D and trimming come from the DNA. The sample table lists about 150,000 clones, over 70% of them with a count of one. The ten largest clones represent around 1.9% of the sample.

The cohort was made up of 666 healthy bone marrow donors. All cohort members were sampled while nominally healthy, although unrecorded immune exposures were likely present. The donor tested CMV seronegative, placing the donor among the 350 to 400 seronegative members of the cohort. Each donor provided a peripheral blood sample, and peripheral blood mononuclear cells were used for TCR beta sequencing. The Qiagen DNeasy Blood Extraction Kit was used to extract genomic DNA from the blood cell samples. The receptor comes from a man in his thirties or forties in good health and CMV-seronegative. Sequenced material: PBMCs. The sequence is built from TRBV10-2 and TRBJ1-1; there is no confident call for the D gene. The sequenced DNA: TGCGCCACCTGCCCCGTTGCAGACACTGAAGCTTTCTTT. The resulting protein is CATCPVADTEAFF.